Below are 9 T cell receptor beta chains sequenced from a single sample in a study of blood T cell repertoires in COVID-19 (dated by TCRdb to the early 2020s). To prepare the library, the immunoSEQ multiplex PCR assay was applied. TCRdb mirrors the immuneACCESS table, restricted to in-frame sequences. Some clones are absent from its copies; in checked studies, under half trace to an unresolved V gene, and the reason for the others is unknown. Present in this sample are some 150,000 clones, roughly 84% of which were seen just once. Of the sample, over 2.5% falls within the top ten clones. Sequenced: peripheral blood. The receptor set was obtained from a human donor with acute or convalescent COVID-19. The donor label of this sample is uncertain.

The chain carries TRBV4-3 and TRBJ1-2; 7 bases are shared with TRBD1. In germline, CDR1 is LGHNA, CDR2 YSLEER. This CDR3 contains 17 residues. After removal of 0 bases from V and 3 bases from J, the junction contained 10 bases not matched to a gene. CDR3 sequence: CASSQEDRGQLDYGYTF. The CDR3 DNA sequence: TGCGCCAGCAGCCAAGAAGATAGGGGACAGTTGGACTATGGCTACACCTTC.

The chain employs TRBV5-8 and TRBJ1-4; tentative D call: TRBD1 (6 bases). Between the trimmed V and J ends, which lost 1 base and 7 bases, there was a span of 17 bases. CDR3 length: 16 amino acids. The V gene's germline CDR1 is SGHTS and CDR2 YDEGEE. For the CDR3, the DNA is TGTGCCAGCAGCTTGTGGCTGATGCAGGGGACTGAAAAACTGTTTTTT. Protein sequence: CASSLWLMQGTEKLFF.

This chain links TRBV2 with TRBJ2-5; D remains unclear. The germline CDR1 and CDR2 sequences are SNHLY and FYNNEI. This CDR3 is built from 15 residues. Trimming removed 3 bases from V and 5 bases from J, with 16 bases in between. The CDR3 DNA sequence: TGTGCCAGCAGTGAGCAGGCAGGCCGGCAGGAGACCCAGTACTTC. Protein product: CASSEQAGRQETQYF.

The chain employs TRBV7-3 and TRBJ2-3, with 7 bases matching TRBD2. Germline V gene sequence: CDR1 SGHTA, CDR2 FQGTGA. V lost 5 bases to trimming and J lost 10 bases; unmatched junction nucleotides: 9. This CDR3 spans 13 amino acids. CDR3 loop: CASSLDRREPQYF. The CDR3 region has the DNA TGTGCCAGCAGCCTAGATCGGCGGGAGCCGCAGTATTTT.

The rearrangement links TRBV19 to TRBJ2-7; maybe TRBD1 (6 bases). CDR3 size: 14 residues. Between the trimmed V and J ends, which lost 3 bases and 5 bases, there was a span of 14 bases. Germline V gene sequence: CDR1 LNHDA, CDR2 SQIVND (reference sequence). The CDR3 loop is CASSILDSTDEQYF. The DNA for the CDR3 is TGTGCCAGTAGTATTTTGGACAGCACGGACGAGCAGTACTTC.

The gene calls are TRBV7-2 and TRBJ1-1, with D unresolved. CDR1 and CDR2 (germline): SGHTA, FQGNSA. Deletions cut 5 bases from V and 5 bases from J, with 15 bases between. This CDR3 has 14 residues. The DNA for the CDR3 is TGTGCCAGCAGCCCCGCGTTCCCGACTACTGAAGCTTTCTTT. It specifies CASSPAFPTTEAFF.

This clone was counted once. The gene calls are TRBV5-8 and TRBJ1-4; D might be TRBD1 (5 bases). Germline V CDR1 and CDR2: SGHTS, YDEGEE. V was clipped by 5 bases and J by 0 bases, with 11 bases between them. This CDR3 spans 15 amino acids. CDR3 sequence reads: CASRHRDSTNEKLFF. CDR3 bases: TGTGCCAGCAGGCACCGGGACTCAACTAATGAAAAACTGTTTTTT.

The rearrangement uses TRBV5-4 and TRBJ2-7; 11 bases fit TRBD2. With 4 bases clipped from V and 2 bases from J, the junction kept 11 bases outside the gene matches. The CDR3 contains 17 residues. Germline lookup yields CDR1 SGHNT and CDR2 YYREEE (reference sequence). The CDR3 nucleotides are TGTGCCAGCAGCGCGACCCGTACTAGCGGGGGAACCTACGAGCAGTACTTC. Translated: CASSATRTSGGTYEQYF.

This sequence joins TRBV6-4 and TRBJ1-2; 8 nucleotides align to TRBD1. With V trimmed by 6 bases and J by 3 bases, 9 bases remained unmatched. The CDR3 is made up of 15 amino acids. Germline V lookup: CDR1 MRHNA, CDR2 SNTAGT. CDR3 nucleotide sequence: TGTGCCAGCAGAGCTGGGGCAGGGGGCGACTATGGCTACACCTTC. This translates into CASRAGAGGDYGYTF.